This TCR beta chain was identified during a study of shared clonotypes between healthy human individuals. Whole-study results and caveats: Compared with memory subsets, naive subsets generally had larger estimated richness. Non-shared clonotypes were found to have lower generation probabilities than the clonotypes that were shared by all four of the sorted-subset donors.

The method was immunoSEQ multiplex PCR; TCRdb's version includes in-frame clones alone and lacks a portion of them. The sample holds about a million clones, approximately 80% seen once. Trimming took 4 bases from V and 11 from J, leaving 19 bases between them. The CDR3 runs 15 residues. The V gene's germline CDR1 is SGHRS and CDR2 YFSETQ. Concerning this clone itself: Its antigen is not known.

This chain uses TRBV5-1 with TRBJ1-6; D gene uncertain. Source material: memory CD4+ T cells sorted from blood. Stated subset: CD45RA-negative fraction. The sequence was obtained from a man between 18 and 29 years old in good health. The CDR3 coding sequence is TGCGCCAGCAGCACTCAGGCGGCGAGTGAGGCACCCCTCCACTTT. This translates into CASSTQAASEAPLHF.